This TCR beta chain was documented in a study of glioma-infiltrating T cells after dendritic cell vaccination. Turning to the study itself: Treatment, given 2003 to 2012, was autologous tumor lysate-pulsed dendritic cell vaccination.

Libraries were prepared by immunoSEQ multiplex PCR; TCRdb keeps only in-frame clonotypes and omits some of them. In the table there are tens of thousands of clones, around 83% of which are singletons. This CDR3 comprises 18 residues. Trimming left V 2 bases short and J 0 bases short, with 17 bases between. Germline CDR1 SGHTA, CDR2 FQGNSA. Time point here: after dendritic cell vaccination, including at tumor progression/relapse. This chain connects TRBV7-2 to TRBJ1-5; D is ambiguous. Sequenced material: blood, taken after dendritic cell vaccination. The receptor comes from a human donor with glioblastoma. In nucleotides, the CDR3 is TGTGCCAGCAGCTTAAGTCCTTGGGCAGGTGATAGCAATCAGCCCCAGCATTTT. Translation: CASSLSPWAGDSNQPQHF.